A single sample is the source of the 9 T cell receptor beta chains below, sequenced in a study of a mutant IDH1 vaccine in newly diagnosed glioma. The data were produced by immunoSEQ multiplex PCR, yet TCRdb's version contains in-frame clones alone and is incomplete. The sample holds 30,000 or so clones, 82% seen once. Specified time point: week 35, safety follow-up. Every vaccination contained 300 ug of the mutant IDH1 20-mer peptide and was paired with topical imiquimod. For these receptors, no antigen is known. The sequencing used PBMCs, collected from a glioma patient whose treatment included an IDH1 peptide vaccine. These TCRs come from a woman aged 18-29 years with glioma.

Written as DNA, the CDR3 is TGCAGCGTTGTAACAGGGTCCTACGAGCAGTACTTC. This translates into CSVVTGSYEQYF. The V call is TRBV29-1, the J call TRBJ2-7; D might be TRBD1 (6 bases). Between the trimmed V and J ends, which lost 4 bases and 1 base, there was a span of 8 bases. Germline V gene lookup returns CDR1 SQVTM and CDR2 ANQGSEA. The CDR3 runs 12 residues.

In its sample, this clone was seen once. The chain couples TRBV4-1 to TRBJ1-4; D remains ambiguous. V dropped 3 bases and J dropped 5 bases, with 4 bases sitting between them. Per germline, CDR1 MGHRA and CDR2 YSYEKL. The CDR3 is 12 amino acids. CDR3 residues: CASSQRNEKLFF. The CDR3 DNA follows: TGCGCCAGCAGCCAGAGAAATGAAAAACTGTTTTTT.

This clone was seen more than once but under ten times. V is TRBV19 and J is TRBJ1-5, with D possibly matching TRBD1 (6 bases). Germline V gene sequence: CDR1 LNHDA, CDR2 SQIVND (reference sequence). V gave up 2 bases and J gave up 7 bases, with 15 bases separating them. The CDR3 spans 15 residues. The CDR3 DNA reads TGTGCCAGTAGTATAAGTTCTGGGGGCACGCAGCCCCAGCATTTT. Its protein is CASSISSGGTQPQHF. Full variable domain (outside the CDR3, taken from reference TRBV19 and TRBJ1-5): DGGITQSPKYLFRKEGQNVTLSCEQNLNHDAMYWYRQDPGQGLRLIYYSQIVNDFQKGDIAEGYSVSREKKESFPLTVTSAQKNPTAFYLCASSISSGGTQPQHFGDGTRLSIL.

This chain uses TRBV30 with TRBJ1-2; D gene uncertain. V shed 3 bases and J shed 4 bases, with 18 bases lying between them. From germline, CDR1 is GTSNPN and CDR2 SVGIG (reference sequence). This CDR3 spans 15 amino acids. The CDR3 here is CAWSLSSLTSYGYTF. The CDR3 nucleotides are TGTGCCTGGAGCCTATCCTCCCTAACCAGCTATGGCTACACCTTC.

The CDR3, as DNA: TGTGCCAGTAGCGGGGACAGTCGTGGAAACACCATATATTTT. Protein sequence: CASSGDSRGNTIYF. The rearrangement links TRBV19 to TRBJ1-3, with 7 bases fitting TRBD1. J was trimmed by 3 bases and V by 6 bases; bases with no gene match: 5. The CDR3 loop spans 14 amino acids. The germline CDR1 and CDR2 sequences are LNHDA and SQIVND (reference sequence).

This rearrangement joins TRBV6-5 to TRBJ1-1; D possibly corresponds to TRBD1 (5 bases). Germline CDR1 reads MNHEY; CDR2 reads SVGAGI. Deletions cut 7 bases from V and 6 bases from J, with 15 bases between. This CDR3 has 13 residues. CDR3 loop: CASTSWGRSEAFF. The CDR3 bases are TGTGCCAGCACCTCATGGGGCCGATCTGAAGCTTTCTTT.

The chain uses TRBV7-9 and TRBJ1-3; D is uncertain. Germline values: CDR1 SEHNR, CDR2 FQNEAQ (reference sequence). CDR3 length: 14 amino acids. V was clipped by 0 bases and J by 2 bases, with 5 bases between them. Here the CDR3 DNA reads TGTGCCAGCAGCTTAGCAGGGACTGGAAACACCATATATTTT. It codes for CASSLAGTGNTIYF.

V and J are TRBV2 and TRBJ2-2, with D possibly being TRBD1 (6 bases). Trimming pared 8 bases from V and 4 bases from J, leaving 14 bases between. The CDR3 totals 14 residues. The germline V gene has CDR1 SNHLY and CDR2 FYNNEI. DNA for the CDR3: TGTGCCAGCTCCGGGACACCGTTCACCGGGGAGCTGTTTTTT. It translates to CASSGTPFTGELFF.

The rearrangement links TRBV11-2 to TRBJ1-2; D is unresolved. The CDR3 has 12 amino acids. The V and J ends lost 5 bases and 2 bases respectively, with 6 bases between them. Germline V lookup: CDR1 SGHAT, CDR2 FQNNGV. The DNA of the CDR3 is TGTGCCAGCAGCCTGACCAACTATGGCTACACCTTC. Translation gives CASSLTNYGYTF.